This TCR beta chain emerged from a study of blood T cell repertoires in COVID-19. Authors' analysis steps: Amplified reference gene primers provided the basis for estimating nucleated cell counts. Method: immunoSEQ multiplex PCR; TCRdb's copy keeps in-frame clones and lacks some. Clone size and the V and J calls come from that table; the DNA yielded D and trimming. The sample has 200,000 to 250,000 clones, approximately 90% seen once; the top ten hold approximately 4.2%. Participant reports of clinical history set cohort assignment. Recovery meant two consecutive negative NP/OP PCR tests, professional clearance, or resolved symptoms. The CDR3 length is 15 residues. CDR1 is SGDLS and CDR2 is YYNGEE in the germline V gene. V gave up 0 bases and J gave up 6 bases, with 13 bases separating them.

The source of this sequence is a woman aged 25 to 39 who had recovered from COVID-19. The sample consisted of PBMCs or T cells enriched from blood (not recorded which). The gene calls are TRBV9 and TRBJ1-3; a possible D gene is TRBD1 (5 bases). The CDR3 nucleotides read TGTGCCAGCAGCGTAGCTCTGGGGGGGAAAAACACCATATATTTT. Its protein product is CASSVALGGKNTIYF.